A single sample gave rise to the 14 T cell receptor beta chains below, sequenced in a study of cytomegalovirus exposure and HLA in healthy donors. Amplification used 60 Vbeta primers and 13 Jbeta primers. Here immunoSEQ multiplex PCR was the method, and the copy in TCRdb shows in-frame clones only, minus some. The table lists about 150,000 clones, about 85% of them singletons. The sequenced material came from PBMCs. The receptors originated from a boy aged 2 to 10 in good health and CMV-seronegative.

The gene calls are TRBV9 and TRBJ2-2; TRBD2 matches 8 bases. CDR1 is SGDLS, CDR2 YYNGEE, per germline. The CDR3 contains 16 residues. After removal of 2 bases from V and 6 bases from J, the junction contained 9 bases not matched to a gene. CDR3 region: CASSVWGGLEAGELFF. The CDR3 DNA is TGTGCCAGCAGCGTTTGGGGGGGACTAGAGGCCGGGGAGCTGTTTTTT.

J is TRBJ1-3 and V is TRBV5-8; 7 nucleotides match TRBD1. In germline, CDR1 is SGHTS, CDR2 YDEGEE. This CDR3 region has 15 residues. V trimming: 4 bases; J trimming: 2 bases; junction bases outside the gene matches: 6. The CDR3 region is CASSPGQTPGNTIYF. The CDR3 bases are TGTGCCAGCAGCCCGGGACAGACACCTGGAAACACCATATATTTT. Using reference TRBV5-8 and TRBJ1-3 for the parts outside the CDR3, the full variable domain is EAGVTQSPTHLIKTRGQQATLRCSPISGHTSVYWYQQALGLGLQFLLWYDEGEERNRGNFPPRFSGRQFPNYSSELNVNALELEDSALYLCASSPGQTPGNTIYFGEGSWLTVV.

This rearrangement joins TRBV5-4 to TRBJ1-6, with 8 bases fitting TRBD1. CDR3 length: 13 residues. With V trimmed by 9 bases and J by 7 bases, 6 bases remained unmatched. Germline V gene data show CDR1 as SGHNT and CDR2 as YYREEE (reference sequence). The CDR3 loop is CATDRGDNSPLHF. DNA of the CDR3: TGTGCCACAGACAGGGGCGACAATTCACCCCTCCACTTT.

V is TRBV5-6 and J is TRBJ2-3; D is perhaps TRBD1 (6 bases). Germline V gives CDR1 SGHDT, CDR2 YYEEEE. CDR3 length: 19 amino acids. V was pared by 6 bases and J by 0 bases, with 26 bases between. CDR3 loop: CASTVRGRSASPSTDTQYF. The CDR3 bases are TGTGCCAGCACCGTCAGGGGACGCAGCGCCTCTCCTAGCACAGATACGCAGTATTTT.

The J gene is TRBJ2-2, the V gene TRBV5-6; 12 bases agree with TRBD2. The CDR3 totals 16 residues. Trimming removed 1 base from V and 8 bases from J; junction bases left unmatched: 6. In germline, CDR1 is SGHDT, CDR2 YYEEEE. CDR3 sequence reads: CASSLRTSGNIGELFF. DNA of the CDR3: TGTGCCAGCAGCTTGAGGACTAGCGGGAATATTGGGGAGCTGTTTTTT.

The chain joins TRBV27 to TRBJ1-5; 12 nucleotides line up with TRBD1. CDR1 and CDR2 (germline): MNHEY, SMNVEV (reference sequence). V dropped 6 bases and J dropped 1; count of bases not matched to a gene: 10. The CDR3 totals 18 residues. For the CDR3, the DNA is TGTGCCAGCAGGCCTCGGGGACAGGGGGCGCAGAGCAATCAGCCCCAGCATTTT. Its translation: CASRPRGQGAQSNQPQHF.

A few counts support this clone. The rearrangement joins TRBV19 to TRBJ2-1; 13 bases line up with TRBD2. V dropped 5 bases and J dropped 7; count of bases not matched to a gene: 8. The CDR3 consists of 16 residues. Germline V lookup: CDR1 LNHDA, CDR2 SQIVND (reference sequence). CDR3 bases: TGTGCCAGTAGTCAACTAGCGGGAGGGCCGATGAATGAGCAGTTCTTC. Its protein is CASSQLAGGPMNEQFF. Looking up the rest from reference TRBV19 and TRBJ2-1 gives the full variable domain: DGGITQSPKYLFRKEGQNVTLSCEQNLNHDAMYWYRQDPGQGLRLIYYSQIVNDFQKGDIAEGYSVSREKKESFPLTVTSAQKNPTAFYLCASSQLAGGPMNEQFFGPGTRLTVL.

The chain joins TRBV9 to TRBJ1-1; unclear D gene. Trimming pared 2 bases from V and 3 bases from J, leaving 8 bases between. CDR3 size: 13 residues. Germline assignment: CDR1 SGDLS and CDR2 YYNGEE. The CDR3 DNA is TGTGCCAGCAGCGTTGGCGGTGACACTGAAGCTTTCTTT. Translation: CASSVGGDTEAFF.

V and J are TRBV29-1 and TRBJ2-5; TRBD2 agrees at 8 bases. The better agreement between TRBJ2-7 and the DNA end casts doubt on the J call. Germline CDR1 reads SQVTM; CDR2 reads ANQGSEA. This CDR3 region has 15 residues. The CDR3 is CSVEGKPGLDLEQYF. CDR3 sequence (DNA): TGCAGCGTTGAAGGGAAGCCGGGACTAGACCTCGAGCAGTACTTC.

This chain's CDR3 is CASSLYSPQETQYF. The CDR3 DNA reads TGTGCCAGCAGCTTGTACAGCCCACAAGAGACCCAGTACTTC. The J gene is TRBJ2-5, the V gene TRBV5-4; D gene unclear. The CDR3 has 14 amino acids. V was pared by 1 base and J by 2 bases, with 9 bases between. The germline gives CDR1 SGHNT, CDR2 YYREEE (reference sequence).

This rearrangement joins TRBV5-1 to TRBJ2-1; TRBD1 matches at 11 bases. The V gene's germline CDR1 is SGHRS and CDR2 YFSETQ. The V segment lost 3 bases and the J segment 6 bases; nucleotides outside the gene matches: 5. There are 15 residues in the CDR3. The CDR3 nucleotides are TGCGCCAGCAGCTCCGGGACAGGGGGTAGCAATGAGCAGTTCTTC. Its protein is CASSSGTGGSNEQFF.

The chain is built from TRBV5-6 and TRBJ1-2, with no clear D. V shed 2 bases and J shed 4 bases, with 12 bases lying between them. Germline V gene sequence: CDR1 SGHDT, CDR2 YYEEEE. The CDR3 contains 14 residues. CDR3: CASSLLRGVYGYTF. CDR3 bases: TGTGCCAGCAGCTTATTAAGAGGCGTCTATGGCTACACCTTC.

The V and J genes are TRBV7-9 and TRBJ2-7; no reliable D call. Germline V gene data show CDR1 as SEHNR and CDR2 as FQNEAQ (reference sequence). This CDR3 is built from 13 residues. Trimming cost V 1 base and J 5 bases, with 9 bases left between them. The CDR3 sequence is CASSLVPRNEQYF. For the CDR3, the DNA is TGTGCCAGCAGCTTAGTCCCTAGAAACGAGCAGTACTTC.

The chain uses TRBV6-4 and TRBJ1-2, with D perhaps matching TRBD1 (5 bases). Germline CDR1 and CDR2: MRHNA and SNTAGT. CDR3 length: 15 residues. Trimming shortened V by 5 bases and J by 4 bases, and 17 bases separated the two germline ends. The CDR3 reads CASSPRAGLSYGYTF. As DNA, the CDR3 is TGTGCCAGCAGTCCTCGGGCAGGGCTCTCCTATGGCTACACCTTC.